These 6 T cell receptor beta chains share one sample of origin, sequenced in a study of CD8 T cells in ankylosing spondylitis. Their antigens remain unidentified. Study-level points and caveats: A motif in TCR beta, a set of 8 or 9 highly homologous variants, appeared characteristic of ankylosing spondylitis blood.

Each CDR3 protein is one row after TCRdb ran MiXCR on the 5' RACE reads. Of some 140,000 distinct CDR3 sequences in the sample, 15% to 20% were seen once. Input material: blood, either unsorted or a sorted T cell fraction (not recorded which). All receptors derive from a male donor with ankylosing spondylitis.

The chain is built from TRBV10-3 and TRBJ2-1; D not resolved. This CDR3 region has 15 residues. CDR1 and CDR2 (germline): ENHRY, SYGVKD. Trimming took 3 bases from V and 0 from J, leaving 9 bases between them. The CDR3 DNA follows: TGTGCCATCAGTGATCAGTCCAGCTCCTACAATGAGCAGTTCTTC. Residues: CAISDQSSSYNEQFF.

J is TRBJ2-5 and V is TRBV4-3; no reliable D call. V lost 4 bases, J lost 5 bases, and 11 bases lay in between. The CDR3 spans 13 residues. The germline V gene encodes CDR1 LGHNA and CDR2 YSLEER. The DNA for the CDR3 is TGCGCCAGCAGCCGCGCGGTATTCGAGACCCAGTACTTC. Translation: CASSRAVFETQYF.

This clonotype was seen more than once but under ten times. The chain couples TRBV27 to TRBJ2-1; TRBD2 might be the D (7 bases). In germline, CDR1 is MNHEY, CDR2 SMNVEV (reference sequence). The CDR3 contains 11 residues. The V and J ends lost 7 bases and 9 bases respectively, with 10 bases between them. DNA for the CDR3: TGTGCCAGCATGGGAGGGGGTGAGCAGTTCTTC. This translates into CASMGGGEQFF.

This clonotype was observed a handful of times. The gene calls are TRBV21-1 and TRBJ2-7; the table names TRBD1, a call not compared with the DNA. TRBV21-1 is noted as a pseudogene. The CDR3 has 14 residues. This CDR3 reads CASSKGRQAYEQYF. CDR3 nucleotides: TGTGCCAGCAGCAAAGGGCGACAGGCCTACGAGCAGTACTTC.

The chain is built from TRBV29-1 and TRBJ1-2, with D maybe TRBD1 (5 bases). Trimming took off 2 bases at V and 4 bases at J, with 11 bases between the two ends. Germline loops: CDR1 SQVTM, CDR2 ANQGSEA. The CDR3 length is 13 residues. DNA for the CDR3: TGCAGCGTTGAATGGTGGGGGTCCTATGGCTACACCTTC. This sequence encodes CSVEWWGSYGYTF.

The chain employs TRBV7-8 and TRBJ1-3, with D possibly being TRBD1 (5 bases). The CDR3 runs to 14 residues. CDR1 is SGHVS and CDR2 is FQNEAQ in the germline V gene. V gave up 5 bases and J gave up 0 bases, with 8 bases separating them. CDR3 bases: TGTGCCAGCAGCCCCGACAGCTCTGGAAACACCATATATTTT. Its protein is CASSPDSSGNTIYF.